The rows below give T cell receptor beta chains drawn from one sample of a study of CD8+CD57+ T cells in acquired aplastic anemia. Via MiXCR, TCRdb re-called the reads, giving one row per CDR3 protein. This table holds 200,000 to 250,000 distinct CDR3 sequences, 30% to 40% found once. The sequenced sample consisted of sorted CD4+, CD8+, or CD8+CD57+ T cells (not recorded which) from PBMCs. The receptors stem from a human donor in good health, serving as a control. Both conserved end residues are part of each CDR3. The D gene is left open where the match is weak. Not every row has a clone size; where given, it reads once, few, many or a size class.

size,J,D,V,DNA,CDR3
many,TRBJ1-2,-,TRBV19,TGTGCCAGTAGATCCGACGGTTACTATGGCTACACCTTC,CASRSDGYYGYTF
many,TRBJ2-1,TRBD2,TRBV24-1,TGTGCCACCAGCGGAAGTTCTAGCGGAGGCTCCTACAATGAGCAGTTCTTC,CATSGSSSGGSYNEQFF
-,TRBJ2-7,-,TRBV25-1,TGTGCCAGCGTCGCAGGATCGAACGGAAACGAGCAGTACTTC,CASVAGSNGNEQYF
many,TRBJ1-1,-,TRBV6-5,TGTGCCAGCAGTTACGGGTTAACATACAGAGAAGCTTTCTTT,CASSYGLTYREAFF
-,TRBJ1-2,TRBD1,TRBV25-1,TGTGCCAGCTCACCGTCGACAGGGGTCAGCAGGGATGGCTACACCTTC,CASSPSTGVSRDGYTF
-,TRBJ2-2,TRBD1,TRBV4-2,TGTGCCAGCAGCCAGGGACAGGGGGCTAACGGGGAGCTGTTTTTT,CASSQGQGANGELFF
-,TRBJ2-7,-,TRBV7-9,TGTGCCAGCAGTGTCCAGGGTCGATACGAGCAGTACTTC,CASSVQGRYEQYF
-,TRBJ2-7,TRBD1,TRBV5-8,TGTGCCAGCAGCCCCGTGGACAGGGGATACGAGCAGTACTTC,CASSPVDRGYEQYF
-,TRBJ2-7,TRBD2,TRBV9,TGTGCCAGCAGCCGAGGGGGGACTAGCGCCTACGAGCAGTACTTC,CASSRGGTSAYEQYF
once,TRBJ1-2,-,TRBV10-3,TGTGCCGCCCGACGGGATAATCCCCCTAACTATGGCTACACCTTC,CAARRDNPPNYGYTF
-,TRBJ2-5,-,TRBV18,TGTGCCAGCTCACCGGGGGGCTTGGAGACCCAGTACTTC,CASSPGGLETQYF
many,TRBJ1-2,-,TRBV6-1,TGTGCCAGCACCCTGGCGGGTGGGAACTATGGCTACACCTTC,CASTLAGGNYGYTF
many,TRBJ1-2,TRBD1,TRBV29-1,TGCAGCGTTCCTGCATTATGGACAGGGGTAGCCGGCTACACCTTC,CSVPALWTGVAGYTF
many,TRBJ2-6,-,TRBV15,TGTGCCACCAGCAGATTTAGACGGGCTGGTGGGGCCAACGTCCTGACTTTC,CATSRFRRAGGANVLTF
-,TRBJ1-3,-,TRBV6-1,TGTGCCAGCAGCCGACAGACCAGCTCTGGAAACACCATATATTTT,CASSRQTSSGNTIYF
many,TRBJ2-7,-,TRBV11-1,TGTGCCAGCAGCTTAGAGGGGTGGCCAGTCACCTACGAGCAGTACTTC,CASSLEGWPVTYEQYF
few,TRBJ2-1,TRBD2,TRBV14,TGTGCCAGCACCCACCTTTCTAGCGGGAGAAAGTTCTTC,CASTHLSSGRKFF
many,TRBJ1-5,-,TRBV6-1,TGTGCCAGCAGCGTAACCGGCAATCAGCCCCAGCATTTT,CASSVTGNQPQHF
many,TRBJ2-3,TRBD2,TRBV7-6,TGTGCCAGCAGCGGACTAGCGGGAGTTTTATATACGCAGTATTTT,CASSGLAGVLYTQYF
many,TRBJ1-2,-,TRBV10-2,TGCGCCAGTGCTAACGAGAAGACAGACTCTAACTATGGCTACACCTTC,CASANEKTDSNYGYTF
-,TRBJ2-1,TRBD2,TRBV19,TGTGCCAGTAGTAAAGGTGGGGAGCGGGGGCACAATGAGCAGTTCTTC,CASSKGGERGHNEQFF
many,TRBJ2-3,TRBD2,TRBV5-1,TGCGCCAGCAATGGATTAGCGGGGATCACAGATACGCAGTATTTT,CASNGLAGITDTQYF
many,TRBJ2-7,-,TRBV6-5,TGTGCCAGCAGTTACTCGTCCCAGGACTCCTACGAGCAGTACTTC,CASSYSSQDSYEQYF
-,TRBJ2-3,-,TRBV2,TGTGCCAGCATTGTGATTCCCACAGATACGCAGTATTTT,CASIVIPTDTQYF
many,TRBJ1-6,-,TRBV27,TGTGCCAGCAGTACATACAGGGTCGTTGAACCCCTCCACTTT,CASSTYRVVEPLHF
many,TRBJ1-5,-,TRBV20-1,TGCAGTGTCCGGAGTCCTAATAGCAATCAGCCCCAGCATTTT,CSVRSPNSNQPQHF
many,TRBJ2-1,-,TRBV7-3,TGTGCCAGCAGCTTAAACGGCCCTGAGCAGTTCTTC,CASSLNGPEQFF
many,TRBJ2-7,-,TRBV12-3/TRBV12-4,TGTGCCAGCAGTTTAGCGGTGTTGTCGGGACAAGCCTACGAGCAGTACTTC,CASSLAVLSGQAYEQYF
few,TRBJ2-5,TRBD2,TRBV13,TGTGCCAGCAGCTTAGGCGGGTTGGGACTAGTGCTTCAAGAGACCCAGTACTTC,CASSLGGLGLVLQETQYF
many,TRBJ1-2,-,TRBV5-1,TGCGCCAGCAGCCCCGGGTGGGGCTACACCTTC,CASSPGWGYTF
-,TRBJ2-3,TRBD1,TRBV30,TGTGCCTGCCCCGGACAGGGACGCACAGATACGCAGTATTTT,CACPGQGRTDTQYF
-,TRBJ2-1,TRBD2,TRBV12-5,TGTGCTAGTGGTTTAGTCCCGGGGGGGCGAATTGAGCAGTTCTTC,CASGLVPGGRIEQFF
-,TRBJ2-7,TRBD2,TRBV10-3,TGTGCCACCTCTAGCGGGGGGCCCTCCTACGAGCAGTACTTC,CATSSGGPSYEQYF
once,TRBJ1-5,-,TRBV10-3,TGTGCCATCAGTGCTAGGGCAGGGGACTATAGCAATCAGCCCCAGCATTTT,CAISARAGDYSNQPQHF
once,TRBJ1-1,TRBD1,TRBV29-1,TGCAGCGCTGTACAGGGGGCGAGTAGGAACACTGAAGCTTTCTTT,CSAVQGASRNTEAFF
-,TRBJ1-5,-,TRBV5-8,TGTGCCAGCAGCTTGGTTTGGAATAGCAATCAGCCCCAGCATTTT,CASSLVWNSNQPQHF
-,TRBJ2-3,-,TRBV25-1,TGTGCCAGCAGTGGCCGGAGGCAGGGGACCACAGATACGCAGTATTTT,CASSGRRQGTTDTQYF
many,TRBJ2-3,-,TRBV7-2,TGTGCCAGCAGCTCCCGCACAGATACGCAGTATTTT,CASSSRTDTQYF
many,TRBJ1-2,TRBD1,TRBV5-1,TGCGCCAGCAGCCCCCTGACAGGGAAACGTGGCTACACCTTC,CASSPLTGKRGYTF
many,TRBJ1-1,-,TRBV20-1,TGCAGTGCTAGAGAGGGGGCGAACACTGAAGCTTTCTTT,CSAREGANTEAFF
-,TRBJ2-5,-,TRBV12-5,TGTGCTAGTGGTTTGGGAATTTACCAAGAGACCCAGTACTTC,CASGLGIYQETQYF